The 10 T cell receptor beta chains in this list originate from one sample, sequenced in a study of post-analysis software for immune sequencing data. Points from the study as a whole: When patients were compared with controls, 5 or 6 TRBV segments were more frequent, TRBV5-6, TRBV5-1 and TRBV20-1 among them.

Unique molecular identifiers tagged the TCR beta cDNA libraries. Each CDR3 protein is one row after TCRdb ran MiXCR on the PCR reads. The table lists hundreds of thousands of distinct CDR3 sequences, 59% of them singletons. These receptors have no known antigen. Sequences were obtained from blood. The receptors derive from a girl aged 2-10 years with multiple sclerosis.

The chain combines TRBV11-2 with TRBJ2-1, with a possible D match to TRBD2 (5 bases). From germline, CDR1 is SGHAT and CDR2 FQNNGV. The CDR3 consists of 12 residues. V shed 4 bases and J shed 9 bases, with 10 bases lying between them. The CDR3 sequence: CASSSLGSEQFF. The CDR3 coding sequence is TGTGCCAGCAGCTCCTTGGGGAGTGAGCAGTTCTTC.

This clonotype came up a few times. The J gene is TRBJ2-7, the V gene TRBV12-3 or TRBV12-4; D is uncertain. The CDR3 runs 12 residues. Trimming shortened V by 6 bases and J by 7 bases, and 13 bases separated the two germline ends. The CDR3 sequence is CASSPSGGEQYF. The CDR3 region has the DNA TGTGCCAGCAGCCCCTCCGGTGGGGAGCAGTACTTC.

As DNA, the CDR3 is TGTGCCAGCAGAACTAGCGGGGGACAAGAGACCCAGTACTTC. Its translation is CASRTSGGQETQYF. The chain combines TRBV2 with TRBJ2-5; 11 nucleotides align to TRBD2. Germline V gene sequence: CDR1 SNHLY, CDR2 FYNNEI. V lost 6 bases to trimming and J lost 2 bases; unmatched junction nucleotides: 2. The CDR3 covers 14 residues.

DNA for the CDR3: TGCAGCGTTGTTGGGGGGGGGCGGAATGAGCAGTTCTTC. It translates to CSVVGGGRNEQFF. The rearrangement uses TRBV29-1 and TRBJ2-1; TRBD2 might be the D (7 bases). V was pared by 4 bases and J by 7 bases, with 14 bases between. This CDR3 spans 13 amino acids. Germline CDR1 SQVTM, CDR2 ANQGSEA.

The chain has TRBV20-1 and TRBJ1-2; D is ambiguous. The CDR3 length is 12 residues. Per germline, CDR1 DFQATT and CDR2 SNEGSKA (reference sequence). V lost 7 bases and J 6 bases, leaving 15 bases between the germline ends. CDR3 sequence: CSGGPTADGYTF. Here the CDR3 DNA reads TGCAGTGGGGGTCCTACTGCGGATGGCTACACCTTC.

The V call is TRBV11-2, the J call TRBJ2-1; no definite D call. Looked up from germline, CDR1 is SGHAT and CDR2 is FQNNGV. CDR3 length equals 11 residues. Trimming took 0 bases from V and 9 from J, leaving 3 bases between them. The CDR3 reads CASSLEIEQFF. Here the CDR3 DNA reads TGTGCCAGCAGCTTAGAAATTGAGCAGTTCTTC.

This clonotype has only one observation. This rearrangement joins TRBV2 to TRBJ2-3; D may be TRBD1 (6 bases). Germline CDR1 reads SNHLY; CDR2 reads FYNNEI. The CDR3 is made up of 14 amino acids. Trimming took 3 bases from V and 4 from J, leaving 11 bases between them. CDR3 DNA: TGTGCCAGCAGTGACCCAGGGGACGCAGATACGCAGTATTTT. Translating it yields CASSDPGDADTQYF.

The chain joins TRBV14 to TRBJ2-6; D not resolved. CDR1 is SGHDN and CDR2 is FVKESK in the germline V gene. V was trimmed by 6 bases and J by 2 bases, leaving 5 bases between them. The CDR3 contains 13 residues. This CDR3 is CASRPPGANVLTF. For the CDR3, the DNA is TGTGCCAGCAGGCCCCCTGGGGCCAACGTCCTGACTTTC.

V and J are TRBV5-1 and TRBJ2-7; D is tentatively TRBD1 or TRBD2 (5 bases each). The CDR3 has 14 residues. Germline-derived CDR1 and CDR2 are SGHRS and YFSETQ. V gave up 4 bases and J gave up 6 bases, with 17 bases separating them. Here the CDR3 DNA reads TGCGCCAGCAGCCCGAGGGACCAAAGGGGCGAGCAGTACTTC. This translates into CASSPRDQRGEQYF. Full variable domain (remainder filled in from reference TRBV5-1 and TRBJ2-7): KAGVTQTPRYLIKTRGQQVTLSCSPISGHRSVSWYQQTPGQGLQFLFEYFSETQRNKGNFPGRFSGRQFSNSRSEMNVSTLELGDSALYLCASSPRDQRGEQYFGPGTRLTVT.

The chain is built from TRBV29-1 and TRBJ1-1; D unclear. Deletions cut 7 bases from V and 8 bases from J, with 20 bases between. Germline V gives CDR1 SQVTM, CDR2 ANQGSEA. This CDR3 contains 13 residues. DNA of the CDR3: TGCAGCGCCCGAGGGAGTTGGGAGGAAGAAGCTTTCTTT. Translating gives CSARGSWEEEAFF. Using reference TRBV29-1 and TRBJ1-1 for the parts outside the CDR3, the full variable domain is SAVISQKPSRDICQRGTSLTIQCQVDSQVTMMFWYRQQPGQSLTLIATANQGSEATYESGFVIDKFPISRPNLTFSTLTVSNMSPEDSSIYLCSARGSWEEEAFFGQGTRLTVV.